Detailed here is one TCR beta chain. The V and J ends lost 5 bases and 3 bases, in that order; junction bases with no gene match: 3. Germline loops: CDR1 SEHNR, CDR2 FQNEAQ (reference sequence). The CDR3 covers 15 residues. This entry comes from a study of OX40 agonist ivuxolimab in advanced cancers. Generated by immunoSEQ multiplex PCR, the TCRdb table keeps only in-frame clones and is missing some. The table has around 49,000 clones, 75% to 90% seen once. The V call is TRBV7-9, the J call TRBJ2-1; TRBD2 aligns across 11 bases. Material: CD4+ or CD8+ T cells sorted from blood, obtained in a trial of the OX40 agonist ivuxolimab. This TCR came from an adult with an advanced solid tumor such as melanoma, head and neck, liver or kidney cancer. The CDR3 protein is CASSRGLAVYNEQFF. CDR3 in DNA: TGTGCCAGCAGCAGGGGACTAGCGGTCTACAATGAGCAGTTCTTC.